This passage covers 19 T cell receptor beta chains from one sample sequenced in a study of blood T cell repertoires in COVID-19. Sequenced by immunoSEQ multiplex PCR; TCRdb stores in-frame clones only, minus some. The sample yields approximately 490,000 clones, about 88% seen once. The specimen was PBMCs or T cells enriched from blood (not recorded which). Every receptor here comes from a woman aged 60 to 75 who had recovered from COVID-19.

This sequence joins TRBV28 and TRBJ1-1, with TRBD1 matching 8 bases. V lost 6 bases and J lost 10; bases outside the gene matches: 10. CDR3 length: 13 residues. Germline V CDR1 and CDR2: MDHEN, SYDVKM. The CDR3 coding sequence is TGTGCCAGCAGGCTCAGGGGGCGCGAGGGAGCTTTCTTT. Translating gives CASRLRGREGAFF.

The chain has TRBV12-3 or TRBV12-4 and TRBJ1-2; D might be TRBD1 (6 bases). This CDR3 spans 12 amino acids. The DNA for the CDR3 is TGTGTCGGGGGGGGCGCGGACTATGGCTACACCTTC. This translates into CVGGGADYGYTF.

The chain couples TRBV5-4 to TRBJ2-3; possible D gene TRBD2, 5 bases. CDR1 SGHNT and CDR2 YYREEE come from the germline V gene (reference sequence). The V end was cut by 2 bases, the J end by 6 bases, with 16 bases between. The CDR3 is made up of 15 amino acids. The DNA for the CDR3 is TGTGCCAGCAGCTTAGAGCGGTCCCCGGGGGATACGCAGTATTTT. Amino acid sequence: CASSLERSPGDTQYF.

The rearrangement joins TRBV6-1 to TRBJ1-2; 7 bases are shared with TRBD1. Germline CDR1 and CDR2: MNHNS and SASEGT. CDR3 length: 15 residues. The trim removed 0 bases at V and 5 bases at J, leaving 6 bases unmatched. This CDR3 reads CASSEAPDRRYGYTF. CDR3 nucleotides: TGTGCCAGCAGTGAAGCCCCGGACAGGCGTTATGGCTACACCTTC.

This clone was seen only a few times. The rearrangement joins TRBV5-5 to TRBJ2-7, with TRBD1 matching over 7 bases. Per germline, CDR1 SGHKS and CDR2 YYEKEE (reference sequence). Unmatched junction bases numbered 7, after V lost 4 bases and J lost 3 bases. The CDR3 loop spans 14 amino acids. The chain's CDR3 is CASSVRQGNYEQYV. The CDR3, as DNA: TGTGCCAGCAGCGTCCGACAGGGTAACTACGAGCAGTACGTC.

The chain employs TRBV18 and TRBJ2-2; TRBD1 aligns across 9 bases. The CDR3 contains 16 residues. Germline V gene lookup returns CDR1 KGHSH and CDR2 LQKENI. Trimming at V came to 6 bases and at J to 4 bases, leaving 9 bases not matched to a gene. This CDR3 is CASSLTGGAGTGELFF. The DNA for the CDR3 is TGTGCCAGCTCGCTAACAGGGGGCGCAGGCACCGGGGAGCTGTTTTTT.

V is TRBV10-3 and J is TRBJ1-2; 10 bases are shared with TRBD1. Germline CDR1 reads ENHRY; CDR2 reads SYGVKD. Trimming cost V 4 bases and J 2 bases; bases outside gene matches: 7. CDR3 length: 16 amino acids. The CDR3 bases are TGTGCCATCAGTGTAAGATCGGGACAGGGGAACTATGGCTACACCTTC. Translated: CAISVRSGQGNYGYTF.

V is TRBV30 and J is TRBJ1-2, with TRBD1 identical over 9 bases. The CDR3 has 14 amino acids. CDR1 and CDR2 from the germline V gene are GTSNPN and SVGIG (reference sequence). V lost 2 bases, J lost 3 bases, and 4 bases stayed unmatched. The CDR3 nucleotides are TGTGCCTGGAGTCCACAGGGGGCCTACTATGGCTACACCTTC. It is translated as CAWSPQGAYYGYTF.

The genes are TRBV27 and TRBJ1-5, with a tentative D call TRBD1 (5 bases). CDR3 length: 14 residues. CDR1 MNHEY and CDR2 SMNVEV come from the germline V gene (reference sequence). V was cut by 2 bases and J by 4 bases, with 9 bases left in between. CDR3 sequence (DNA): TGTGCCAGCAGTTTAAAGGCAGGGAATCAGCCCCAGCATTTT. Its protein is CASSLKAGNQPQHF.

V and J are TRBV3-1 (or the pseudogene TRBV3-2) and TRBJ2-7; 8 nucleotides align to TRBD2. Germline V gene lookup returns CDR1 LGHDT and CDR2 YNNKEL (reference sequence). Losses at the gene ends were 0 bases for V and 1 base for J; bases not matched to a gene: 5. The CDR3 runs to 16 residues. The CDR3 coding sequence is TGTGCCAGCAGCCAAGATTCCGGGACTAGGTCCTACGAGCAGTACTTC. Amino acids: CASSQDSGTRSYEQYF.

The V call is TRBV30, the J call TRBJ2-7; possible D gene TRBD2, 6 bases. The V gene's germline CDR1 is GTSNPN and CDR2 SVGIG (reference sequence). This CDR3 spans 13 amino acids. V shed 2 bases and J shed 6 bases, with 14 bases lying between them. CDR3 sequence reads: CAWSPNRGSEQYV. The CDR3 nucleotides read TGTGCCTGGAGTCCCAATCGGGGGTCCGAGCAGTACGTC.

The rearrangement links TRBV24-1 to TRBJ2-2, with a weak D call TRBD1 (6 bases). The CDR3 contains 17 residues. V was pared by 1 base and J by 1 base, with 12 bases between. Germline CDR1 is KGHDR and CDR2 is SFDVKD. The CDR3 reads CATSDFSSGQNTGELFF. CDR3 bases: TGTGCCACCAGTGATTTTTCGTCGGGACAGAACACCGGGGAGCTGTTTTTT.

This clone was counted once. V is TRBV24-1 and J is TRBJ2-2; 7 bases agree with TRBD1. V gave up 4 bases and J gave up 4 bases; unmatched junction bases: 5. This CDR3 has 15 residues. Germline CDR1 and CDR2: KGHDR and SFDVKD. In DNA, the CDR3 is TGTGCCACCAGTGAGGCCGGGACAGTCACCGGGGAGCTGTTTTTT. It is translated as CATSEAGTVTGELFF.

This rearrangement joins TRBV7-6 to TRBJ2-5; possibly TRBD1 for D (6 bases). Germline CDR1 SGHVS, CDR2 FNYEAQ. Trimming stripped 6 bases from V and 5 bases from J, with 22 bases between. The CDR3 spans 16 residues. This chain's CDR3 is CASSQASGFRGETQYF. The CDR3 nucleotides are TGTGCCAGCAGTCAGGCATCTGGCTTTAGGGGGGAGACCCAGTACTTC.

V is TRBV2 and J is TRBJ1-3; a possible D gene is TRBD1 (6 bases). The V and J ends lost 3 bases and 1 base respectively, with 19 bases between them. The CDR3 covers 18 residues. CDR1 SNHLY and CDR2 FYNNEI come from the germline V gene. DNA of the CDR3: TGTGCCAGCAGTGATAGGGGAGGGGGTAGGGTTTCTGGAAACACCATATATTTT. Amino acid sequence: CASSDRGGGRVSGNTIYF. Using reference TRBV2 and TRBJ1-3 for the parts outside the CDR3, the full variable domain is EPEVTQTPSHQVTQMGQEVILRCVPISNHLYFYWYRQILGQKVEFLVSFYNNEISEKSEIFDDQFSVERPDGSNFTLKIRSTKLEDSAMYFCASSDRGGGRVSGNTIYFGEGSWLTVV.

This clone was observed once. The V and J genes are TRBV24-1 and TRBJ2-3; 12 bases align to TRBD1. Trimming cost V 4 bases and J 7 bases; bases outside gene matches: 8. In germline, CDR1 is KGHDR, CDR2 SFDVKD. CDR3 size: 16 residues. DNA for the CDR3: TGTGCCACCAGTGACCCGGGACAGGGGGCCTCAAATACGCAGTATTTT. Protein sequence: CATSDPGQGASNTQYF.

The gene calls are TRBV28 and TRBJ2-7; 7 bases match TRBD2. The CDR3 is 14 residues long. V was pared by 10 bases and J by 0 bases, with 9 bases of the junction left unmatched. Per germline, CDR1 MDHEN and CDR2 SYDVKM. The CDR3 DNA reads TGTGCCACCCGGCGGCGGGGGAGCTCCTACGAGCAGTACTTC. Its protein product is CATRRRGSSYEQYF.

The chain has TRBV5-6 and TRBJ2-7; D possibly corresponds to TRBD2 (6 bases). The V gene lost 3 bases and the J gene lost 7 bases, with 14 bases spanning the gap. CDR3 length: 13 residues. Germline V gene sequence: CDR1 SGHDT, CDR2 YYEEEE. The CDR3 sequence: CASSWGTPGEQYV. In nucleotides, the CDR3 is TGTGCCAGCAGCTGGGGGACTCCGGGGGAGCAGTACGTC.

The genes are TRBV15 and TRBJ2-2, with 7 bases identical to TRBD1. CDR1 and CDR2 (germline): LNHNV, YYDKDF (reference sequence). The junction had 7 bases not matched to a gene; V was cut back by 6 bases and J by 3 bases. This CDR3 region has 15 residues. CDR3 nucleotide sequence: TGTGCCACCAGGGCCCCCGGACAGGACACCGGGGAGCTGTTTTTT. This codes for CATRAPGQDTGELFF.